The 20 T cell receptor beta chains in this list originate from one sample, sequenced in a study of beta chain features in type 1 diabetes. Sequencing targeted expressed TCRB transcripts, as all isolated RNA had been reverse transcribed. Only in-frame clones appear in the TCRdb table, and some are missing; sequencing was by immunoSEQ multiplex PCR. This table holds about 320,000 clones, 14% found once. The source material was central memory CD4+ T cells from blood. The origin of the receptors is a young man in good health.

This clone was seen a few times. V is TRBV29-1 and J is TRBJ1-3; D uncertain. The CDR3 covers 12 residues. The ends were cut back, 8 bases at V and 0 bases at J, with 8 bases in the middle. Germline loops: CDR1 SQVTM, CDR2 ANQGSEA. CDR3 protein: CSFSYSGNTIYF. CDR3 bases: TGCAGCTTCTCCTACTCTGGAAACACCATATATTTT.

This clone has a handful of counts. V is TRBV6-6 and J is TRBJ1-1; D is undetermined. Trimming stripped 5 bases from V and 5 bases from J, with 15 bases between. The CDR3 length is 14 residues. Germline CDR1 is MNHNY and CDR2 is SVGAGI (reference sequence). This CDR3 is CASSPSYGSTEAFF. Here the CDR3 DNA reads TGTGCCAGCAGTCCAAGTTACGGGAGTACTGAAGCTTTCTTT.

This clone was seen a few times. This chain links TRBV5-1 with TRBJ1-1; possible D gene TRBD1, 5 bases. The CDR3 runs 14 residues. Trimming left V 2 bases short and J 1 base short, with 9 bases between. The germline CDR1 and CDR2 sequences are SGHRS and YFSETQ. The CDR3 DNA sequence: TGCGCCAGCAGCTTCCGAACAGGGAACACTGAAGCTTTCTTT. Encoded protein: CASSFRTGNTEAFF.

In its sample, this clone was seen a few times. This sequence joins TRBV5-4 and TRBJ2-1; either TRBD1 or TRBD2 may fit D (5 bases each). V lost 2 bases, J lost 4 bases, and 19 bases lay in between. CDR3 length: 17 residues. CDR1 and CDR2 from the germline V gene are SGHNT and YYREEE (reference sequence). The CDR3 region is CASSLQSGTHLYNEQFF. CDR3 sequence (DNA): TGTGCCAGCAGCTTACAATCTGGGACGCACCTTTACAATGAGCAGTTCTTC.

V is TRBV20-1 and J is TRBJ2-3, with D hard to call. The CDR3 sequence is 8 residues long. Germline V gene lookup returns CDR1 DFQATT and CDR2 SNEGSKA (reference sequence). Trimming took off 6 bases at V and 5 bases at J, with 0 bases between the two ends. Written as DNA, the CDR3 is TGCAGTGCAGATACGCAGTATTTT. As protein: CSADTQYF.

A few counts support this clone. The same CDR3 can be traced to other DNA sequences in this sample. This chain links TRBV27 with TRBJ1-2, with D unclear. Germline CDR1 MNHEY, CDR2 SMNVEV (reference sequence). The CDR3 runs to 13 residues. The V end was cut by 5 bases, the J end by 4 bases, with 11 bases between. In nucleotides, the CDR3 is TGTGCCAGCAGTCTAGCGGGGTCCTATGGCTACACCTTC. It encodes CASSLAGSYGYTF.

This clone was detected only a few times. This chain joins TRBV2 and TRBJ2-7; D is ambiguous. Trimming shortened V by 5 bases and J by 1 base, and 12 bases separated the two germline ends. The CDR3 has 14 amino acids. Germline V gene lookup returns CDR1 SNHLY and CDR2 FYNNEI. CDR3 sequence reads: CASSPSSASYEQYF. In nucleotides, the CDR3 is TGTGCCAGCAGTCCCTCGAGCGCTTCCTACGAGCAGTACTTC. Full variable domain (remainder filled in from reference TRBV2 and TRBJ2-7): EPEVTQTPSHQVTQMGQEVILRCVPISNHLYFYWYRQILGQKVEFLVSFYNNEISEKSEIFDDQFSVERPDGSNFTLKIRSTKLEDSAMYFCASSPSSASYEQYFGPGTRLTVT.

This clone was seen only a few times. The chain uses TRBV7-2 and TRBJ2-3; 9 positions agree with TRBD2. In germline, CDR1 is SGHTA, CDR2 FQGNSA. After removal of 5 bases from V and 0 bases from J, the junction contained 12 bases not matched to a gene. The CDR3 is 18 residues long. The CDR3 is CASSRGISGSWSTDTQYF. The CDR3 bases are TGTGCCAGCAGCCGGGGGATTAGCGGGAGCTGGAGCACAGATACGCAGTATTTT.

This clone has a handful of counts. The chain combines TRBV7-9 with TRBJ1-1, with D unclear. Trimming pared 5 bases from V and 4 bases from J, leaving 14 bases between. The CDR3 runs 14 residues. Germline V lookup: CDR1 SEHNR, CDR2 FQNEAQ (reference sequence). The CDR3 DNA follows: TGTGCCAGCAGCCCATTTGTGATTCCCACTGAAGCTTTCTTT. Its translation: CASSPFVIPTEAFF.

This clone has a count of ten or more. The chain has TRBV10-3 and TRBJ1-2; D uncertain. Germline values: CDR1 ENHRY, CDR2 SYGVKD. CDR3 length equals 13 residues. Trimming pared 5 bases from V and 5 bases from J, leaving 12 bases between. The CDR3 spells CAISPKGGYGYTF. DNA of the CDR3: TGTGCCATCAGTCCGAAGGGTGGATATGGCTACACCTTC.

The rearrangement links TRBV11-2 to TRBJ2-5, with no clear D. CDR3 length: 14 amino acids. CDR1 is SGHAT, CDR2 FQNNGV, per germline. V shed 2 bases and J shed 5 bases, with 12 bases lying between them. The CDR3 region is CASSLMKISETQYF. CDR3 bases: TGTGCCAGCAGCTTAATGAAGATCTCGGAGACCCAGTACTTC.

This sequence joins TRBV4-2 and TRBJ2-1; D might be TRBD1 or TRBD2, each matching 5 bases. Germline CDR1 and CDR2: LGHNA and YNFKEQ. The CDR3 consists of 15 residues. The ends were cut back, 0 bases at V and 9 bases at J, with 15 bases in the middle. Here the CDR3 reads CASSQDRGTPGEQFF. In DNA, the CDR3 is TGTGCCAGCAGCCAAGATCGTGGGACCCCGGGTGAGCAGTTCTTC.

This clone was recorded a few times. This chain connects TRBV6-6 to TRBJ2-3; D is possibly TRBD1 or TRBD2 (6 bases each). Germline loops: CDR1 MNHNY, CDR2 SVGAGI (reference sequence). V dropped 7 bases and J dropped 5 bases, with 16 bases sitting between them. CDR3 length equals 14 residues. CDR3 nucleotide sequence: TGTGCCAGCACCCGTCCGGGGGCAGGAGATACGCAGTATTTT. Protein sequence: CASTRPGAGDTQYF.

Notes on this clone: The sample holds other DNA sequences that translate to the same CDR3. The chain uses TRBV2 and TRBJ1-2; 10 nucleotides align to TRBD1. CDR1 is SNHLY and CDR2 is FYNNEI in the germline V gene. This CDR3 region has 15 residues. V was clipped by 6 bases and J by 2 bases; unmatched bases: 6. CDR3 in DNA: TGTGCCAGCAGACTAGCGGGACAGGGGAACTATGGCTACACCTTC. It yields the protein CASRLAGQGNYGYTF.

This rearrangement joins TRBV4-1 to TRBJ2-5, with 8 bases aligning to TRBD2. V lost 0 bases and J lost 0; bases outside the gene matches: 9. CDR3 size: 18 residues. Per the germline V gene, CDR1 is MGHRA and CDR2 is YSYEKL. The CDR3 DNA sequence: TGCGCCAGCAGCCAAGAGAGGTGGGCAGCGGGGGACCAAGAGACCCAGTACTTC. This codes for CASSQERWAAGDQETQYF.

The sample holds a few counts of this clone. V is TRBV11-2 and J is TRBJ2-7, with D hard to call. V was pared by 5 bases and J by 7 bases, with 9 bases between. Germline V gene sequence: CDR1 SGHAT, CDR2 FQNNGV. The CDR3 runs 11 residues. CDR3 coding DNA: TGTGCCAGCAGCATAACCGCTGAGCAGTACTTC. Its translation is CASSITAEQYF.

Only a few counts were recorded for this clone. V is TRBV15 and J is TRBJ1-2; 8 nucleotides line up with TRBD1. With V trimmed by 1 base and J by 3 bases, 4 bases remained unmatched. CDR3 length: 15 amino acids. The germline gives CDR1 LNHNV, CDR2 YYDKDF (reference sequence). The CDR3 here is CATSRGTGYDYGYTF. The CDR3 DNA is TGTGCCACCAGCAGAGGGACAGGGTATGACTATGGCTACACCTTC.

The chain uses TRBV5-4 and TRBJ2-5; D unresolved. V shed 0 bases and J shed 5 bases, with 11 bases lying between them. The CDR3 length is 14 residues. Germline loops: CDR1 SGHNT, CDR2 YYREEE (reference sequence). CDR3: CASSLGASPETQYF. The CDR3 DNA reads TGTGCCAGCAGCTTGGGTGCCTCTCCGGAGACCCAGTACTTC. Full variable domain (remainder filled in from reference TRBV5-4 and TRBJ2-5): ETGVTQSPTHLIKTRGQQVTLRCSSQSGHNTVSWYQQALGQGPQFIFQYYREEENGRGNFPPRFSGLQFPNYSSELNVNALELDDSALYLCASSLGASPETQYFGPGTRLLVL.

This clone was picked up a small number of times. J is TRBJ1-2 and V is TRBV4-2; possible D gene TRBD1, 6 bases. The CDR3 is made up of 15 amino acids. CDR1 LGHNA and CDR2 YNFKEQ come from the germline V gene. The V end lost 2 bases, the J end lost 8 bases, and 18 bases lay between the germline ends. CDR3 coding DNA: TGTGCCAGCAGCCAATCTGTAGGGGGGACCGACGGCTACACCTTC. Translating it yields CASSQSVGGTDGYTF.

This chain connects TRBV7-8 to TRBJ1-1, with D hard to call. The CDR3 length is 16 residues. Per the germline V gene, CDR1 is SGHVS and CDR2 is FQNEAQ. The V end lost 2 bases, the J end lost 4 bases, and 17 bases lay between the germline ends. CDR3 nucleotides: TGTGCCAGCAGCTTAATGCAGAAACCAAGGTCCACTGAAGCTTTCTTT. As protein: CASSLMQKPRSTEAFF.